This is a list of T cell receptor beta chains from one sample in a study of T cell responses to AZD1222 COVID-19 vaccine. Generated by immunoSEQ multiplex PCR, the TCRdb table keeps only in-frame clones and is missing some. Of about 130,000 clones listed, approximately 88% were seen once; the top ten hold approximately 18%. Source: peripheral blood, taken on day 0 of MenACWY control vaccination. These receptors all come from an adult in good health. Each CDR3 is given without its conserved first and last residue.

j_call | v_call | cdr3_aa
TRBJ1-2 | TRBV10-3 | AIRLGRNYGYT
TRBJ2-7 | TRBV5-4 | ASRSGLADEQY
TRBJ1-1 | TRBV4-1 | ASSQDWGGNTEAF
TRBJ2-7 | TRBV28 | ASSLAGRDDEQY
TRBJ2-5 | TRBV5-1 | ASSTQGAQETQY
TRBJ2-1 | TRBV14 | ASSQESPLAGDVNEQF
TRBJ1-4 | TRBV6-1 | ASSEGVGEGEKLF
TRBJ2-1 | TRBV28 | ASSSTGWDEQF
TRBJ2-5 | TRBV10-3 | AISESGRLETQY
TRBJ1-6 | TRBV11-2 | ASSKNNRAPWDSPLH
TRBJ2-7 | TRBV6-5 | ASSYDRGIYEQY
TRBJ1-1 | TRBV30 | AWSVWGARDTEAF
TRBJ2-1 | TRBV5-1 | ATKGTAGVNEQF
TRBJ2-3 | TRBV5-1 | ASSLDLADTDTQY
TRBJ2-5 | TRBV27 | ASTADRGSGETQY
TRBJ2-5 | TRBV28 | ASSLWGAGVKETQY
TRBJ2-2 | TRBV6-2/TRBV6-3 | ASSPGQGAQTGELF
TRBJ2-6 | TRBV5-4 | ASSLAGAWGANVLT
TRBJ2-7 | TRBV19 | ASSRDRGSEQY
TRBJ2-7 | TRBV2 | ASSELALPIPNEQY
TRBJ1-1 | TRBV29-1 | SVLSVMNTEAF
TRBJ2-3 | TRBV12-3/TRBV12-4 | ASSSRLNTQY
TRBJ2-2 | TRBV19 | ASSNFWNTGELF
TRBJ2-3 | TRBV29-1 | SVELRANTQY
TRBJ1-6 | TRBV4-1 | ASSQAFKGSSYNSPLH
TRBJ2-1 | TRBV28 | ASSRSGSANNEQF
TRBJ1-5 | TRBV15 | ATRTGESSQPQH
TRBJ2-7 | TRBV2 | ASSERLTDYEQY
TRBJ2-2 | TRBV24-1 | ATSDFATGMAGELF
TRBJ2-7 | TRBV27 | ASSPGWGVEAYEQY
TRBJ2-7 | TRBV27 | ASSLVTGTYEQY
TRBJ1-1 | TRBV28 | ASFEGRINTEAF
TRBJ2-5 | TRBV6-5 | ASSHGTDQETQY
TRBJ2-4 | TRBV5-4 | ASSYDRDKNIQY
TRBJ2-1 | TRBV3-1/TRBV3-2 | ASSQAGAGEQF
TRBJ2-2 | TRBV4-1 | ASRQGLAGVAGELF
TRBJ1-1 | TRBV14 | ASSQGRMNTEAF
TRBJ2-7 | TRBV27 | ASSSSSGTGPYEQY
TRBJ1-1 | TRBV25-1 | ASSELSGAGTEAF
TRBJ2-2 | TRBV19 | ASDTGGARTGELF
TRBJ2-5 | TRBV7-9 | ASSNRDNNQETQY
TRBJ2-3 | TRBV9 | ASSGDSGITDTQY
TRBJ1-1 | TRBV9 | ASSVVEGNTEAF
TRBJ1-2 | TRBV4-2 | ASSQATGGGYT
TRBJ1-5 | TRBV6-5 | ASSPPGPSNQPQH
TRBJ2-7 | TRBV5-4 | ASSPGGGQGSYEQY
TRBJ2-7 | TRBV7-8 | ASSLGAYEQY
TRBJ1-1 | TRBV9 | ASSVASGGNTEAF
TRBJ2-5 | TRBV9 | ASSRVGTSETQY
TRBJ2-3 | TRBV2 | ASSSSGRADTQY
TRBJ2-1 | TRBV19 | ASTSHQGLENNEQF
TRBJ1-1 | TRBV21-1 | ASSKTANTEAF
TRBJ1-1 | TRBV10-3 | AISADPNTEAF
TRBJ2-7 | TRBV11-2 | ASSLDLGTYEQY
TRBJ1-1 | TRBV5-6 | ASSSGDFTEAF
TRBJ1-1 | TRBV12-3/TRBV12-4 | ASSGQWLSEAF
TRBJ2-1 | TRBV3-1/TRBV3-2 | ASSLAGGVGGVRTQF